The 25 T cell receptor beta chains listed next were all sequenced from one sample in a study of PD-L1 blockade in urothelial cancer. Clones were read by immunoSEQ multiplex PCR, and TCRdb kept only the in-frame ones, dropping some. The repertoire holds about 29,000 clones, with approximately 86% as singletons. This specimen was PBMCs, taken around atezolizumab (anti-PD-L1) treatment. The receptors come from a man aged 45-65 years with urothelial cancer.

CDR3 region: CASSESKTGATDTQYF. For the CDR3, the DNA is TGCGCCAGCAGTGAGTCTAAGACAGGGGCCACAGATACGCAGTATTTT. J is TRBJ2-3 and V is TRBV10-1; 8 nucleotides match TRBD1. V was clipped by 0 bases and J by 2 bases; unmatched bases: 4. This CDR3 contains 16 residues. Germline assignment: CDR1 WNHNN and CDR2 SYGVQD (reference sequence).

The CDR3 spells CASSLATGTPLGYTF. CDR3 DNA: TGTGCCAGCAGCTTAGCCACCGGGACACCGCTTGGCTACACCTTC. The J gene is TRBJ1-2, the V gene TRBV11-2, with D possibly TRBD1 on 6 matching bases. The germline gives CDR1 SGHAT, CDR2 FQNNGV. This CDR3 is 15 amino acids long. V lost 1 base, J lost 7 bases, and 16 bases lay in between. The whole variable domain, filled in from reference TRBV11-2 and TRBJ1-2, reads EAGVAQSPRYKIIEKRQSVAFWCNPISGHATLYWYQQILGQGPKLLIQFQNNGVVDDSQLPKDRFSAERLKGVDSTLKIQPAKLEDSAVYLCASSLATGTPLGYTFGSGTRLTVV.

The genes are TRBV10-2 and TRBJ2-7, with 8 nucleotides matching TRBD1. J lost 3 bases, V lost 8 bases, and 9 bases had no gene match. Germline CDR1 and CDR2: WSHSY and SAAADI. There are 14 residues in the CDR3. CDR3 region: CASYGTGGGYEQYF. In nucleotides, the CDR3 is TGCGCCAGCTACGGGACAGGAGGTGGCTACGAGCAGTACTTC.

This sequence joins TRBV18 and TRBJ1-5, with D maybe TRBD1 (5 bases). Germline assignment: CDR1 KGHSH and CDR2 LQKENI. This CDR3 comprises 13 residues. V gave up 6 bases and J gave up 6 bases, with 12 bases separating them. The CDR3 DNA reads TGTGCCAGCTCCCCGGGGGTTGGTCAGCCCCAGCATTTT. It codes for CASSPGVGQPQHF.

The CDR3, as DNA: TGTGCCAGCACCCCGGACAGGGGCTACTATGGCTACACCTTC. This translates into CASTPDRGYYGYTF. The genes are TRBV6-1 and TRBJ1-2; TRBD1 agrees at 9 bases. Germline CDR1 MNHNS, CDR2 SASEGT. The CDR3 contains 14 residues. The ends lost 7 bases at V and 3 bases at J; junction bases unmatched: 6.

This clone has a handful of counts. The chain carries TRBV9 and TRBJ2-1, with 8 bases that match TRBD2. With V trimmed by 3 bases and J by 1 base, 3 bases remained unmatched. The CDR3 spans 15 residues. CDR1 is SGDLS and CDR2 is YYNGEE in the germline V gene. CDR3 nucleotides: TGTGCCAGCAGCGGAACTAGCGGATCCTACAATGAGCAGTTCTTC. Translating it yields CASSGTSGSYNEQFF.

The rearrangement links TRBV23-1 to TRBJ1-5; TRBD1 agrees at 8 bases. TRBV23-1 is classed as an ORF, of uncertain function. This CDR3 is built from 16 residues. V shed 2 bases and J 0 bases; nucleotides not matched to a gene: 3. CDR3 region: CASSQRTGISNQPQHF. CDR3 DNA: TGCGCCAGCAGTCAAAGGACAGGGATTAGCAATCAGCCCCAGCATTTT.

This rearrangement joins TRBV19 to TRBJ2-7; tentatively, D is TRBD1 (6 bases). This CDR3 has 12 amino acids. Germline V lookup: CDR1 LNHDA, CDR2 SQIVND (reference sequence). With 2 bases removed from V and 10 bases from J, the gap between germline ends came to 12 bases. CDR3 sequence reads: CASSISPGEQYF. CDR3 coding DNA: TGTGCCAGTAGTATATCCCCAGGGGAACAGTACTTC.

The chain combines TRBV6-5 with TRBJ2-3; possibly TRBD1 for D (5 bases). The CDR3 runs 14 residues. V was clipped by 4 bases and J by 3 bases, with 11 bases between them. Germline CDR1 is MNHEY and CDR2 is SVGAGI. This chain's CDR3 is CASSFRARTDTQYF. DNA for the CDR3: TGTGCCAGCAGTTTCAGGGCGAGGACAGATACGCAGTATTTT.

The CDR3 loop reads CASSVFEGQGRETQYF. CDR3 nucleotides: TGTGCCAGCAGCGTATTCGAGGGACAGGGGCGAGAGACCCAGTACTTC. This chain uses TRBV9 with TRBJ2-5, with 10 bases lining up with TRBD1. Trimming cost V 1 base and J 4 bases; bases outside gene matches: 7. Germline values: CDR1 SGDLS, CDR2 YYNGEE. This CDR3 has 16 residues.

The chain couples TRBV11-2 to TRBJ2-5; 7 positions match TRBD2. Germline CDR1 reads SGHAT; CDR2 reads FQNNGV. This CDR3 has 13 residues. After removal of 3 bases from V and 2 bases from J, the junction contained 0 bases not matched to a gene. CDR3 nucleotide sequence: TGTGCCAGCAGCTTGGGGGGGCAAGAGACCCAGTACTTC. Translation: CASSLGGQETQYF. Drawing the rest from reference TRBV11-2 and TRBJ2-5, the complete variable domain is EAGVAQSPRYKIIEKRQSVAFWCNPISGHATLYWYQQILGQGPKLLIQFQNNGVVDDSQLPKDRFSAERLKGVDSTLKIQPAKLEDSAVYLCASSLGGQETQYFGPGTRLLVL.

The CDR3 DNA reads as TGTGCCAGCAGCCACTCAACCCAACCGTCGGGACAGGGCCAGCCCCAGCATTTT. This translates into CASSHSTQPSGQGQPQHF. This chain connects TRBV4-2 to TRBJ1-5; 9 bases line up with TRBD1. This CDR3 has 18 amino acids. CDR1 is LGHNA and CDR2 is YNFKEQ in the germline V gene. The trim removed 3 bases at V and 7 bases at J, leaving 16 bases unmatched.

The chain uses TRBV6-5 and TRBJ2-7; TRBD1 matches at 9 bases. Germline V gives CDR1 MNHEY, CDR2 SVGAGI. This CDR3 contains 15 residues. The V gene end was trimmed by 4 bases and the J gene end by 3 bases; junction bases not matched to a gene: 7. CDR3 sequence reads: CASSSPGTGFYEQYF. CDR3 DNA sequence: TGTGCCAGCAGTTCCCCCGGGACAGGGTTCTACGAGCAGTACTTC.

The chain links TRBV30 to TRBJ2-7, with TRBD2 matching 11 bases. Germline CDR1 reads GTSNPN; CDR2 reads SVGIG (reference sequence). This CDR3 has 17 residues. J was trimmed by 0 bases and V by 3 bases; bases with no gene match: 10. CDR3 coding DNA: TGTGCCTGGAGGGGTAGCGGGAGGGACTACGGCTCCTACGAGCAGTACTTC. It encodes CAWRGSGRDYGSYEQYF.

The rearrangement uses TRBV28 and TRBJ2-3; 8 bases match TRBD2. J was trimmed by 3 bases and V by 2 bases; bases with no gene match: 10. Germline V CDR1 and CDR2: MDHEN, SYDVKM. The CDR3 length is 17 residues. The CDR3 here is CASSLGGGGRPTDTQYF. DNA for the CDR3: TGTGCCAGCAGTTTAGGAGGTGGCGGGAGGCCTACAGATACGCAGTATTTT. Variable domain in full (rest from reference TRBV28 and TRBJ2-3): DVKVTQSSRYLVKRTGEKVFLECVQDMDHENMFWYRQDPGLGLRLIYFSYDVKMKEKGDIPEGYSVSREKKERFSLILESASTNQTSMYLCASSLGGGGRPTDTQYFGPGTRLTVL.

The rearrangement joins TRBV5-6 to TRBJ1-2; D uncertain. CDR1 and CDR2 (germline): SGHDT, YYEEEE. V shed 4 bases and J shed 4 bases, with 11 bases lying between them. CDR3 length equals 13 residues. CDR3 in amino acids: CASSPGSGYGYTF. CDR3 sequence (DNA): TGTGCCAGCAGCCCCGGGTCTGGCTATGGCTACACCTTC. The complete variable domain, with remaining parts taken from reference TRBV5-6 and TRBJ1-2, reads DAGVTQSPTHLIKTRGQQVTLRCSPKSGHDTVSWYQQALGQGPQFIFQYYEEEERQRGNFPDRFSGHQFPNYSSELNVNALLLGDSALYLCASSPGSGYGYTFGSGTRLTVV.

This chain connects TRBV12-5 to TRBJ2-1; weak D call: TRBD1 (6 bases). The CDR3 extends over 15 amino acids. The germline gives CDR1 LGHNT, CDR2 FRNRAP. V lost 3 bases and J 7 bases, leaving 16 bases between the germline ends. The CDR3 spells CASGFGDKSMNEQFF. For the CDR3, the DNA is TGTGCTAGTGGTTTCGGGGACAAGAGCATGAATGAGCAGTTCTTC.

V is TRBV18 and J is TRBJ2-3; TRBD2 aligns across 13 bases. The CDR3 contains 16 residues. Germline V CDR1 and CDR2: KGHSH, LQKENI. V lost 3 bases, J lost 2 bases, and 2 bases stayed unmatched. The CDR3, as DNA: TGTGCCAGCTCACCGACTAGCGGGAGGTCCACAGATACGCAGTATTTT. Residues: CASSPTSGRSTDTQYF.

This chain connects TRBV6-4 to TRBJ2-3; TRBD1 might be the D (6 bases). This CDR3 comprises 14 residues. Germline V CDR1 and CDR2: MRHNA, SNTAGT. The V end was cut by 6 bases, the J end by 2 bases, with 12 bases between. CDR3 DNA sequence: TGTGCCAGCAGGGCACAGGGAAACACAGATACGCAGTATTTT. Amino acid sequence: CASRAQGNTDTQYF.

The V call is TRBV27, the J call TRBJ1-3; D unresolved. The V gene's germline CDR1 is MNHEY and CDR2 SMNVEV (reference sequence). Trimming removed 5 bases at V and 2 bases at J, with 7 bases between. The CDR3 spans 13 residues. The CDR3 is CASSRSTGNTIYF. The CDR3 DNA reads TGTGCCAGCAGTAGGAGTACTGGAAACACCATATATTTT.

The table lists this clone with a count of one. In nucleotides, the CDR3 is TGTGCCAGCAGTGAAAGTGGGAGCGGGAAAATCCGTGAGCAGTTCTTC. This encodes CASSESGSGKIREQFF. The chain couples TRBV25-1 to TRBJ2-1; 7 nucleotides align to TRBD2. The CDR3 is 16 amino acids. Germline V gives CDR1 MGHDK, CDR2 SYGVNS. Germline trimming cut 2 bases from V and 9 bases from J; bases unmatched to any gene: 13. The full variable domain, completed using reference TRBV25-1 and TRBJ2-1, is EADIYQTPRYLVIGTGKKITLECSQTMGHDKMYWYQQDPGMELHLIHYSYGVNSTEKGDLSSESTVSRIRTEHFPLTLESARPSHTSQYLCASSESGSGKIREQFFGPGTRLTVL.

A word on this clone: A junction end diverges from the germline sequence, so it may reflect a read error. V usage is TRBV7-6 and J usage is TRBJ2-1; D is possibly TRBD2 (6 bases). This CDR3 has 16 residues. The germline CDR1 and CDR2 sequences are SGHVS and FNYEAQ. The CDR3 nucleotides are TGTGCCAGCAGTTCCGGGAGCAGTGTCCCTCAAGGGGTGCTGCTCTTC. Its protein is CASSSGSSVPQGVLLF.

The rearrangement links TRBV14 to TRBJ2-3; D may be TRBD1 (6 bases). Germline-derived CDR1 and CDR2 are SGHDN and FVKESK. V lost 1 base and J lost 3, with 14 bases in between. The CDR3 extends over 16 amino acids. CDR3 region: CASSQVFGRGTDTQYF. The CDR3 region has the DNA TGTGCCAGCAGCCAAGTCTTCGGCAGGGGAACAGATACGCAGTATTTT.

The chain carries TRBV27 and TRBJ2-5; 9 bases line up with TRBD1. V was clipped by 0 bases and J by 6 bases; unmatched bases: 20. The CDR3 is 20 residues long. Germline loops: CDR1 MNHEY, CDR2 SMNVEV (reference sequence). In DNA form, the CDR3 reads TGTGCCAGCAGTTTATCGGCAAACCCTTCGGGGGACAGGGCCTTAAAGACCCAGTACTTC. Its protein product is CASSLSANPSGDRALKTQYF.

J is TRBJ1-4 and V is TRBV7-2; D unclear. The CDR3 spans 16 residues. Germline V CDR1 and CDR2: SGHTA, FQGNSA. The ends were cut back, 5 bases at V and 0 bases at J, with 13 bases in the middle. The CDR3 nucleotides read TGTGCCAGCAGCCCGAATGGAGGAGCAACTAATGAAAAACTGTTTTTT. Translated, it gives CASSPNGGATNEKLFF. The full variable domain, rest sourced from reference TRBV7-2 and TRBJ1-4, is GAGVSQSPSNKVTEKGKDVELRCDPISGHTALYWYRQSLGQGLEFLIYFQGNSAPDKSGLPSDRFSAERTGGSVSTLTIQRTQQEDSAVYLCASSPNGGATNEKLFFGSGTQLSVL.